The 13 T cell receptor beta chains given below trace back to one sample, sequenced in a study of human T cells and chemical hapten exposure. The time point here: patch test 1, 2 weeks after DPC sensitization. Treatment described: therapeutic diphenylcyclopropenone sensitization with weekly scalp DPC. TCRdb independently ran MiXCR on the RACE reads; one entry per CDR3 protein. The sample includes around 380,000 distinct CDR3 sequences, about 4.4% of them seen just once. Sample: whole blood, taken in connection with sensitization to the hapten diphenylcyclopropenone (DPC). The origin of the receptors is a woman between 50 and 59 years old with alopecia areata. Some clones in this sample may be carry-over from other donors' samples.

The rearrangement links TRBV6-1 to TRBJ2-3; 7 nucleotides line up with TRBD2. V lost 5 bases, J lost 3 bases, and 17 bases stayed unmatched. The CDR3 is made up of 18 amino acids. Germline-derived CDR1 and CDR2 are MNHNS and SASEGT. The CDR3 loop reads CASSPGWREIMKTDTQYF. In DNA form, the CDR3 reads TGTGCCAGCAGTCCTGGTTGGCGGGAGATAATGAAGACAGATACGCAGTATTTT.

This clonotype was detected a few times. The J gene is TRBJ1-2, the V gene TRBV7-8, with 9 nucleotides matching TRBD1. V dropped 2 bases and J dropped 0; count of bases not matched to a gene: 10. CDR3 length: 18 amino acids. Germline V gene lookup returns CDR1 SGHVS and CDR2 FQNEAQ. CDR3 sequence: CASSLPRKDRGANYGYTF. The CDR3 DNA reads TGTGCCAGCAGCTTACCCCGGAAGGACAGGGGAGCTAACTATGGCTACACCTTC.

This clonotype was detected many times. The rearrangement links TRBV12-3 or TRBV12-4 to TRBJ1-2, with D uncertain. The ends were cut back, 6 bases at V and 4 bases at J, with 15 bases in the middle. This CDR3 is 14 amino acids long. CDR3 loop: CASREGVQSYGYTF. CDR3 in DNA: TGTGCCAGCAGAGAGGGAGTCCAAAGCTATGGCTACACCTTC.

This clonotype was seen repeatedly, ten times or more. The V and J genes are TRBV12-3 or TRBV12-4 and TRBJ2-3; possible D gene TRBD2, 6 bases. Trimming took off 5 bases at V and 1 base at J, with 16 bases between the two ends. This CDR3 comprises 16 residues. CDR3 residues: CASSPWGSGGTDTQYF. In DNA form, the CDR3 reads TGTGCCAGCAGTCCCTGGGGTAGCGGCGGCACAGATACGCAGTATTTT.

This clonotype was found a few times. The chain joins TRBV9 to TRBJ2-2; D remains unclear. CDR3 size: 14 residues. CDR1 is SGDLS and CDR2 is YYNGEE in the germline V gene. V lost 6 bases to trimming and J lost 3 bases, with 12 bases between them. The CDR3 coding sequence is TGTGCCAGCAAACTGGGCCCGGACACCGGGGAGCTGTTTTTT. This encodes CASKLGPDTGELFF. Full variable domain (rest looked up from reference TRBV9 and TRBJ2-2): DSGVTQTPKHLITATGQRVTLRCSPRSGDLSVYWYQQSLDQGLQFLIQYYNGEERAKGNILERFSAQQFPDLHSELNLSSLELGDSALYFCASKLGPDTGELFFGEGSRLTVL.

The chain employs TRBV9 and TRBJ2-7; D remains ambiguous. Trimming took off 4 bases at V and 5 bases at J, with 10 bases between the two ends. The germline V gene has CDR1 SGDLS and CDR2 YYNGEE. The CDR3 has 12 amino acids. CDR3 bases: TGTGCCAGCAGCCCTGGTTGGGACGAGCAGTACTTC. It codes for CASSPGWDEQYF. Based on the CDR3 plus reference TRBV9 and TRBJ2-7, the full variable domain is DSGVTQTPKHLITATGQRVTLRCSPRSGDLSVYWYQQSLDQGLQFLIQYYNGEERAKGNILERFSAQQFPDLHSELNLSSLELGDSALYFCASSPGWDEQYFGPGTRLTVT.

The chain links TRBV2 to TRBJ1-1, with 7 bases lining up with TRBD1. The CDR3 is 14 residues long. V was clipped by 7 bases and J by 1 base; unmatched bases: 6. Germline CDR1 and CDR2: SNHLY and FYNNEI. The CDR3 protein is CASTRDRPNTEAFF. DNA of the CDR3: TGTGCCAGCACCAGGGACAGACCGAACACTGAAGCTTTCTTT.

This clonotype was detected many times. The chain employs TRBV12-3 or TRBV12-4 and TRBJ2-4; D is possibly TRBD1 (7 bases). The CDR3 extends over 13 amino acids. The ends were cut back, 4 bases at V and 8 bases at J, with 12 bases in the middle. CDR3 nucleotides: TGTGCCAGCAGTTACAGGAGGGGGCACATTCAGTACTTC. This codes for CASSYRRGHIQYF.

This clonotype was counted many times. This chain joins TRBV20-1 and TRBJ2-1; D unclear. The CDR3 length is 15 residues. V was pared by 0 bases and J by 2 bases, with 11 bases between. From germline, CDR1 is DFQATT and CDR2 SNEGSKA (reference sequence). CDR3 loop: CSARELVRAYNEQFF. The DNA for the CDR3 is TGCAGTGCTAGAGAGCTGGTTCGAGCCTACAATGAGCAGTTCTTC.

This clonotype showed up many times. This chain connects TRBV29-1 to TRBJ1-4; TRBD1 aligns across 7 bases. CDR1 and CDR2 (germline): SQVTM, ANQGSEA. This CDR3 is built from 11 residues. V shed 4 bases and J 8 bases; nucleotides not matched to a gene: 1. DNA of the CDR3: TGCAGCGTTGTCAGGGGGGAAAAACTGTTTTTT. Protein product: CSVVRGEKLFF. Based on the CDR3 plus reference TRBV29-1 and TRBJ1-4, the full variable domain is SAVISQKPSRDICQRGTSLTIQCQVDSQVTMMFWYRQQPGQSLTLIATANQGSEATYESGFVIDKFPISRPNLTFSTLTVSNMSPEDSSIYLCSVVRGEKLFFGSGTQLSVL.

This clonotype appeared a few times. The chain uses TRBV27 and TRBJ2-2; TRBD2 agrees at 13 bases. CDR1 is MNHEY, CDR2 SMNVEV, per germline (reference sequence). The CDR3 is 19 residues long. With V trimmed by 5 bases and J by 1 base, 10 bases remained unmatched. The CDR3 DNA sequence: TGTGCCAGCAGTATCGGACTAGCGGGAGAATTCGGGAACACCGGGGAGCTGTTTTTT. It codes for CASSIGLAGEFGNTGELFF.

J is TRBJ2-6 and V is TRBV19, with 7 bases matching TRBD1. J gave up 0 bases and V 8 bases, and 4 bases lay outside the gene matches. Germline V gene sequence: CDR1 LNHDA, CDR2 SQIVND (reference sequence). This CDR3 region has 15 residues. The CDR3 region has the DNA TGTGCCAGTGGGGCAGGGGGCTCTGGGGCCAACGTCCTGACTTTC. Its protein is CASGAGGSGANVLTF. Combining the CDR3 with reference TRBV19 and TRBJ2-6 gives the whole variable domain DGGITQSPKYLFRKEGQNVTLSCEQNLNHDAMYWYRQDPGQGLRLIYYSQIVNDFQKGDIAEGYSVSREKKESFPLTVTSAQKNPTAFYLCASGAGGSGANVLTFGAGSRLTVL.

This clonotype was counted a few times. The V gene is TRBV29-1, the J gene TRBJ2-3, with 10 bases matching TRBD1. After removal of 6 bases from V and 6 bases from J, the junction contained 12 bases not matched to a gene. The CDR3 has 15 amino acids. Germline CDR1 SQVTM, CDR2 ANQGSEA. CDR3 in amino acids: CSVQPGQGLPDTQYF. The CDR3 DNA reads TGCAGCGTCCAACCGGGACAGGGGCTCCCCGATACGCAGTATTTT.